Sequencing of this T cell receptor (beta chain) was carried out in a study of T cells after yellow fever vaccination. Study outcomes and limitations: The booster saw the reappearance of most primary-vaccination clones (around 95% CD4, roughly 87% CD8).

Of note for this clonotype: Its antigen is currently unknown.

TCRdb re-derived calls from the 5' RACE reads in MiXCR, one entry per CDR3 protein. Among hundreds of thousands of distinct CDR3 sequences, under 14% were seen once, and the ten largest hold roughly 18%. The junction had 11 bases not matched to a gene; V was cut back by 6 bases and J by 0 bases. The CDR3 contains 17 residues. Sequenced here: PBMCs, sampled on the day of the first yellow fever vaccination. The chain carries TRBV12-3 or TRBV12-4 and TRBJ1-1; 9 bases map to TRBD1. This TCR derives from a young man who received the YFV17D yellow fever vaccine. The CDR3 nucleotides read TGTGCCAGCAGCCCCCTCCGACAGGGGGGCATGAACACTGAAGCTTTCTTT. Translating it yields CASSPLRQGGMNTEAFF.